This T cell receptor (beta chain) was sequenced for a study of naive CD8 T cells in extremely preterm neonates. General study points: Term neonates around 0.39%, young children less than 0.035%, adults roughly 0.0095%; preterm neonates shared approximately 2.5%.

A note on this clone: The antigen remains undetermined.

The repertoire was sequenced with immunoSEQ multiplex PCR; TCRdb's copy has only in-frame clones and lacks some. The table has roughly 7,900 clones, roughly 98% seen once. Healthy children aged about 16-60 months having elective surgery, and healthy nonsmoking adults, gave blood. Sorted cells: live naive CD8+ T cells, CD45RA+CCR7+, Annexin V-negative. CDR3 length equals 15 residues. Per germline, CDR1 LNHDA and CDR2 SQIVND (reference sequence). J was trimmed by 2 bases and V by 5 bases; bases with no gene match: 9. The source of this sequence is a human donor in good health. V usage is TRBV19 and J usage is TRBJ2-7; 7 positions match TRBD1. The sequencing input was naive CD8+ T cells from blood. The CDR3 DNA follows: TGTGCCAGTAGTGCCAAGGCCGGGACAGCCTACGAGCAGTACTTC. It codes for CASSAKAGTAYEQYF.